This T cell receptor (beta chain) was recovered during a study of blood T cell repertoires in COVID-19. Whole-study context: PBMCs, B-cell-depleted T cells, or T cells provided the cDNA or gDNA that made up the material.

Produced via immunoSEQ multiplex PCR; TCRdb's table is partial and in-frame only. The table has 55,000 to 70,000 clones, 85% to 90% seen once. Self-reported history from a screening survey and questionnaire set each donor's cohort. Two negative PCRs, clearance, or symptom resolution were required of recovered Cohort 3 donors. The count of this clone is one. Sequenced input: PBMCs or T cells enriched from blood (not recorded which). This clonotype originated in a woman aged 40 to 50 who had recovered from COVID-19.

The chain's CDR3 is CASSPIDRDPGYTF. CDR3 in DNA: TGTGCCAGCTCACCAATAGACAGAGACCCTGGCTACACCTTC. The J gene is TRBJ1-2, the V gene TRBV18; D might be TRBD1 (5 bases). The CDR3 is 14 residues long. Germline CDR1 and CDR2: KGHSH and LQKENI. Trimming took off 2 bases at V and 7 bases at J, with 14 bases between the two ends.